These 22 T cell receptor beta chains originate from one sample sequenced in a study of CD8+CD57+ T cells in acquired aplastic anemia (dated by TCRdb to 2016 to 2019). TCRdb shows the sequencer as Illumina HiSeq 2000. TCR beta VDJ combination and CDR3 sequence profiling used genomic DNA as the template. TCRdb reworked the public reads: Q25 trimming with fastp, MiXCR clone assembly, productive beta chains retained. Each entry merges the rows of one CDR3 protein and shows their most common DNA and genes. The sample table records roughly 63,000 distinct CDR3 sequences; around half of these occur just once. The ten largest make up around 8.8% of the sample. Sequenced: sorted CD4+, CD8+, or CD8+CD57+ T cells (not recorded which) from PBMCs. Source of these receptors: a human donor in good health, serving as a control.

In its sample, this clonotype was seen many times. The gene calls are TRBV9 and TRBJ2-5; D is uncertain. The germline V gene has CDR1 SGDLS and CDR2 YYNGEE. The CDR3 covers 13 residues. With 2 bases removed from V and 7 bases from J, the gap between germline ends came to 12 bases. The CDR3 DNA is TGTGCCAGCAGCGTGGGTGGGTCCGGGACCCAGTACTTC. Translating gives CASSVGGSGTQYF.

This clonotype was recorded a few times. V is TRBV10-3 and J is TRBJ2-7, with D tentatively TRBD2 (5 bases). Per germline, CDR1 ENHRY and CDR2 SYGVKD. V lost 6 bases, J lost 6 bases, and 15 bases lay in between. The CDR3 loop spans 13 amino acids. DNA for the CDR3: TGTGCCATCAGCGAACCGACTAAAACCGAGCAGTACTTC. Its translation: CAISEPTKTEQYF.

The CDR3 reads CSAIPLGGGDTEAFF. In DNA, the CDR3 is TGCAGTGCTATACCGCTGGGGGGAGGCGACACTGAAGCTTTCTTT. The chain recombines TRBV20-1 with TRBJ1-1; possibly TRBD1 for D (5 bases). V dropped 4 bases and J dropped 3 bases, with 18 bases sitting between them. The CDR3 covers 15 residues. Germline CDR1 is DFQATT and CDR2 is SNEGSKA (reference sequence).

The CDR3 reads CSVRRGTVQETQYF. CDR3 in DNA: TGCAGCGTCCGAAGGGGGACAGTCCAAGAGACCCAGTACTTC. The gene calls are TRBV29-1 and TRBJ2-5; 7 nucleotides agree with TRBD1. There are 14 residues in the CDR3. Germline V gene data show CDR1 as SQVTM and CDR2 as ANQGSEA. Germline trimming cut 6 bases from V and 1 base from J; bases unmatched to any gene: 8.

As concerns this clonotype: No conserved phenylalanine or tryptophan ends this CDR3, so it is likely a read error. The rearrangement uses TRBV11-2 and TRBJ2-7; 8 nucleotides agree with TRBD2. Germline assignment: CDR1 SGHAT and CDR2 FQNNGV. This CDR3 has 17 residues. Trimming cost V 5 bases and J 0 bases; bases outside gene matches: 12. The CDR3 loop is CASSRSRGGESSYEQYL. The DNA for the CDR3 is TGTGCCAGCAGCCGCAGTCGGGGGGGGGAGAGCTCCTACGAGCAGTACCTC.

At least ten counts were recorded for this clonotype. The CDR3 reads CASETGVLTGELFF. CDR3 DNA: TGTGCCAGCGAGACAGGGGTGCTCACCGGGGAGCTGTTTTTT. The V gene is TRBV7-9, the J gene TRBJ2-2; 8 nucleotides agree with TRBD1. The CDR3 covers 14 residues. With V trimmed by 8 bases and J by 4 bases, 6 bases remained unmatched. Germline V gene lookup returns CDR1 SEHNR and CDR2 FQNEAQ (reference sequence). Full variable domain (rest looked up from reference TRBV7-9 and TRBJ2-2): DTGVSQNPRHKITKRGQNVTFRCDPISEHNRLYWYRQTLGQGPEFLTYFQNEAQLEKSRLLSDRFSAERPKGSFSTLEIQRTEQGDSAMYLCASETGVLTGELFFGEGSRLTVL.

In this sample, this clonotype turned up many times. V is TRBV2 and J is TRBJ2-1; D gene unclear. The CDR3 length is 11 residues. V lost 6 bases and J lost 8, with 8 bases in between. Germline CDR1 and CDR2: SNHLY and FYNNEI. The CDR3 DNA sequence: TGTGCCAGCAGGCCCTCGGATGAGCAGTTCTTC. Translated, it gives CASRPSDEQFF.

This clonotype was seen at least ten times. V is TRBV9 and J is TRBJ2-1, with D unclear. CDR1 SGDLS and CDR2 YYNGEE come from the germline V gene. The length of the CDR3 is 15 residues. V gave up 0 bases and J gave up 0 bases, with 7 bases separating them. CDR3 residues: CASSVGMSSYNEQFF. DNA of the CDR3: TGTGCCAGCAGCGTAGGGATGAGCTCCTACAATGAGCAGTTCTTC.

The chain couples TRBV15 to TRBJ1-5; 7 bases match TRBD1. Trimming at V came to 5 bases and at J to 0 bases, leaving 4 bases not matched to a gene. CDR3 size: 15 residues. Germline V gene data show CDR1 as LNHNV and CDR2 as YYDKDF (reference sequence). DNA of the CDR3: TGTGCCACCAGCCCGGACAGGAATAGCAATCAGCCCCAGCATTTT. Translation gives CATSPDRNSNQPQHF.

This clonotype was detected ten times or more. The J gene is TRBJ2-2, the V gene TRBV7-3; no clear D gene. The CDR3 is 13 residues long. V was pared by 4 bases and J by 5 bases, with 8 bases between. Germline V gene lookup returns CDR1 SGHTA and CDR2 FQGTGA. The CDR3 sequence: CASSSTETGELFF. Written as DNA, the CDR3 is TGTGCCAGCAGCTCCACAGAAACCGGGGAGCTGTTTTTT.

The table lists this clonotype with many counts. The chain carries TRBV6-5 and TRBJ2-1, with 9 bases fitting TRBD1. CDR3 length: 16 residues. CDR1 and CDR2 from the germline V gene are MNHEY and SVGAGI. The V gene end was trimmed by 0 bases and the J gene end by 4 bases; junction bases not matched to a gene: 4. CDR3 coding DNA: TGTGCCAGCAGTTACTCGAGACAGGGGGAATACAATGAGCAGTTCTTC. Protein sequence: CASSYSRQGEYNEQFF.

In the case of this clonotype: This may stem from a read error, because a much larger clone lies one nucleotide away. CDR3 nucleotides: TGTGCCAGCAGTTGCAGACAGGGATCCTATGGCTACACCTTC. Amino acids: CASSCRQGSYGYTF. The chain joins TRBV27 to TRBJ1-2, with 7 bases identical to TRBD1. Germline V gene lookup returns CDR1 MNHEY and CDR2 SMNVEV (reference sequence). After removal of 4 bases from V and 4 bases from J, the junction contained 6 bases not matched to a gene. The CDR3 covers 14 residues.

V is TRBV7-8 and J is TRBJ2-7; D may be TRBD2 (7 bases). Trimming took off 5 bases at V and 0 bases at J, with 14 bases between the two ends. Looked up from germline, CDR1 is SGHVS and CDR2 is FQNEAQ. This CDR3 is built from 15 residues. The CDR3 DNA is TGTGCCAGCAGCCTGAGGGGGGGACGCTCCTACGAGCAGTACGTC. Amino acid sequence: CASSLRGGRSYEQYV.

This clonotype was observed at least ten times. The CDR3 nucleotides are TGTGCCAGCAGCGTAGACATGGGACAGCCCCAGCATTTT. Translating it yields CASSVDMGQPQHF. V is TRBV9 and J is TRBJ1-5; D is unclear. Trimming pared 0 bases from V and 7 bases from J, leaving 8 bases between. Germline V gives CDR1 SGDLS, CDR2 YYNGEE. This CDR3 is 13 amino acids long.

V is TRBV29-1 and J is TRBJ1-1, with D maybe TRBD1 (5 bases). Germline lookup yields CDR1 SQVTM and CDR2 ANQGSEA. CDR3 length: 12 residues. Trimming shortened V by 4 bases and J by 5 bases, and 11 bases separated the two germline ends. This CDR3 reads CSVVMGRTEAFF. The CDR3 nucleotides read TGCAGCGTTGTTATGGGGCGGACTGAAGCTTTCTTT.

DNA for the CDR3: TGTGCCACCAGCAGAGGATTGCGACGGGACGGCGTCCTCTACGAGCAGTACTTC. The encoded protein is CATSRGLRRDGVLYEQYF. The chain carries TRBV15 and TRBJ2-7, with D tentatively TRBD1 or TRBD2 (5 bases each). V lost 1 base and J lost 3, with 22 bases in between. Germline V lookup: CDR1 LNHNV, CDR2 YYDKDF (reference sequence). CDR3 length equals 18 residues.

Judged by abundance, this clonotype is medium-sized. CDR3 nucleotides: TGTGCCAGCAGTGAATCCTACGGAACAGGGGAGAACTATGGCTACACCTTC. This codes for CASSESYGTGENYGYTF. The chain has TRBV25-1 and TRBJ1-2; TRBD1 aligns across 7 bases. CDR1 and CDR2 from the germline V gene are MGHDK and SYGVNS. The CDR3 is made up of 17 amino acids. Trimming removed 1 base from V and 2 bases from J; junction bases left unmatched: 10.

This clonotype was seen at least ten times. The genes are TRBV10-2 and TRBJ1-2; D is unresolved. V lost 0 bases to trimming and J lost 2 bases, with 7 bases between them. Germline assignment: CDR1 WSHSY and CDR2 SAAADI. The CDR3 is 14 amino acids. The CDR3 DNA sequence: TGCGCCAGCAGTGAGTCGCCTGGGAACTATGGCTACACCTTC. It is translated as CASSESPGNYGYTF.

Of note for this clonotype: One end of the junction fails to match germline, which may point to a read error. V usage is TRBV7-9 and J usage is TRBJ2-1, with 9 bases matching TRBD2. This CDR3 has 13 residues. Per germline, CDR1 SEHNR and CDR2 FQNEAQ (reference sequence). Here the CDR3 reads CASSLAGNNEQFF. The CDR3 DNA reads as TGTGCCAGCAGCCTAGCGGGGAACAATGAGCAGTTCTTC.

The CDR3 region has the DNA TGTGCCCCAGAGGACCTAGCCAAAAACATTCAGTACTTC. Translating gives CAPEDLAKNIQYF. The gene calls are TRBV19 and TRBJ2-4; no clear D. V lost 11 bases and J lost 0, with 11 bases in between. Looked up from germline, CDR1 is LNHDA and CDR2 is SQIVND (reference sequence). This CDR3 spans 13 amino acids.

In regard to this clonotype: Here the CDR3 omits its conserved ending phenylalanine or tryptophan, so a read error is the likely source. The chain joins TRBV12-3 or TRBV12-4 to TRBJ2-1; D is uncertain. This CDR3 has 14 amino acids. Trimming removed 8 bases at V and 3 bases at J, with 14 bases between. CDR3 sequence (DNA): TGTGCCAGCGCAACCATCGCAGGCTACAATGAGCAGTTCCTT. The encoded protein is CASATIAGYNEQFL.

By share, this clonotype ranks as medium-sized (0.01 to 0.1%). This chain's CDR3 is CSVEDGQGVEAFF. CDR3 DNA sequence: TGCAGCGTTGAAGATGGGCAGGGGGTTGAAGCTTTCTTT. The V call is TRBV29-1, the J call TRBJ1-1; 7 bases agree with TRBD1. The J segment lost 7 bases and the V segment lost 0 bases, leaving 5 bases of the junction unmatched. Germline-derived CDR1 and CDR2 are SQVTM and ANQGSEA. The CDR3 is 13 residues long.